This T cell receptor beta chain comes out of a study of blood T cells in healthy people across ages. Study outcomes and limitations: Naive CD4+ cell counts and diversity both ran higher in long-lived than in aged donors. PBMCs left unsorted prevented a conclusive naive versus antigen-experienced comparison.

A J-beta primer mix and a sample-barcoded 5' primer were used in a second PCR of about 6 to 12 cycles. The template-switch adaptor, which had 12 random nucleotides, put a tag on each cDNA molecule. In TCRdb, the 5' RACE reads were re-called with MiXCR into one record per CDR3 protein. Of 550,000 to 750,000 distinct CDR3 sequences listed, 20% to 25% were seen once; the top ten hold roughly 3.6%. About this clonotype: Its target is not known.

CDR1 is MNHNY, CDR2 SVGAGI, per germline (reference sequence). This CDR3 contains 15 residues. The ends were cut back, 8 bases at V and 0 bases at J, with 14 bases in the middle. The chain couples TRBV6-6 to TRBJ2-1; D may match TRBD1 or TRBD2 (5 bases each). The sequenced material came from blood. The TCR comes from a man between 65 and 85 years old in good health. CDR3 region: CASRRGSPSYNEQFF. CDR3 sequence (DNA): TGTGCCAGCCGACGGGGCTCCCCCTCCTACAATGAGCAGTTCTTC.